Below, 5 T cell receptor beta chains from the same sample are listed, as sequenced in a study of T-cell memory formation after mild COVID-19. Each CDR3 protein gets one entry after TCRdb re-called the 5' RACE reads with MiXCR. The sample yields 40,000 to 60,000 distinct CDR3 sequences, 9.5% to 15% seen once. Sequenced material: PBMCs or a T cell subset sorted from them (not recorded which). Every receptor here comes from a man between 18 and 35 years old who had mild COVID-19 (a few samples of this study predate the infection). Cell type and time point are not known.

This clonotype has more than one count but fewer than ten. The V and J genes are TRBV30 and TRBJ1-2, with D possibly matching TRBD1 (5 bases). CDR1 is GTSNPN, CDR2 SVGIG, per germline (reference sequence). The length of the CDR3 is 12 residues. With 2 bases removed from V and 4 bases from J, the gap between germline ends came to 8 bases. The CDR3: CAWSSRVYGYTF. Here the CDR3 DNA reads TGTGCCTGGAGTAGCAGGGTCTATGGCTACACCTTC.

This clonotype has just a few counts. V and J are TRBV7-2 and TRBJ2-3; tentatively, D is TRBD1 (6 bases). The V gene's germline CDR1 is SGHTA and CDR2 FQGNSA. V was clipped by 11 bases and J by 6 bases, with 30 bases between them. The length of the CDR3 is 17 residues. The CDR3 nucleotides are TGTGCCCGACCTAGTGGGTCGGGTTCAGGGGATCCCGATACGCAGTATTTT. Translated, it gives CARPSGSGSGDPDTQYF.

This clonotype was seen a handful of times. The V call is TRBV2, the J call TRBJ1-1; 7 positions match TRBD1. V trimming: 2 bases; J trimming: 8 bases; junction bases outside the gene matches: 2. The CDR3 is 12 residues long. Germline values: CDR1 SNHLY, CDR2 FYNNEI. For the CDR3, the DNA is TGTGCCAGCAGTGAACAGGGGGTGGAAGCTTTCTTT. Its protein product is CASSEQGVEAFF.

The gene calls are TRBV4-1 and TRBJ1-1; D call uncertain. V shed 6 bases and J shed 1 base, with 12 bases lying between them. Germline loops: CDR1 MGHRA, CDR2 YSYEKL. This CDR3 has 14 amino acids. Here the CDR3 DNA reads TGCGCCAGCAGTCGAGACACGTGGAACACTGAAGCTTTCTTT. Amino acids: CASSRDTWNTEAFF.

In its sample, this clonotype was seen many times. This chain uses TRBV11-2 with TRBJ2-3; 7 nucleotides align to TRBD2. V trimming: 3 bases; J trimming: 0 bases; junction bases outside the gene matches: 6. Germline-derived CDR1 and CDR2 are SGHAT and FQNNGV. CDR3 size: 16 residues. CDR3 in amino acids: CASSFSGGISTDTQYF. The CDR3 DNA reads as TGTGCCAGCAGCTTTTCCGGGGGGATTAGCACAGATACGCAGTATTTT. The complete variable domain, with remaining parts taken from reference TRBV11-2 and TRBJ2-3, reads EAGVAQSPRYKIIEKRQSVAFWCNPISGHATLYWYQQILGQGPKLLIQFQNNGVVDDSQLPKDRFSAERLKGVDSTLKIQPAKLEDSAVYLCASSFSGGISTDTQYFGPGTRLTVL.